These 10 T cell receptor beta chains originate from one sample sequenced in a study of blood T cell repertoires in COVID-19. Assay used: immunoSEQ multiplex PCR; TCRdb lists only in-frame clones, some missing. The profile shows about 270,000 clones, 88% of them singletons. What was sequenced was PBMCs or T cells enriched from blood (not recorded which). The receptors here all came from a woman aged 45-60 years who had recovered from COVID-19.

J is TRBJ2-1 and V is TRBV19; TRBD2 might be the D (5 bases). This CDR3 has 16 amino acids. Germline V gene data show CDR1 as LNHDA and CDR2 as SQIVND (reference sequence). The V gene lost 0 bases and the J gene lost 2 bases, with 11 bases spanning the gap. CDR3 bases: TGTGCCAGTAGTATAGATAGGAGGAGCACCTACAATGAGCAGTTCTTC. Amino acids: CASSIDRRSTYNEQFF.

This clone showed up just a few times. The chain joins TRBV6-5 to TRBJ2-7; 7 bases are a match to TRBD2. V dropped 2 bases and J dropped 6; count of bases not matched to a gene: 10. Germline lookup yields CDR1 MNHEY and CDR2 SVGAGI. The CDR3 consists of 15 residues. CDR3 nucleotides: TGTGCCAGCAGTTACGGGGCCCTGACGGGGGGCGAGCAGTACTTC. Translation gives CASSYGALTGGEQYF.

The chain links TRBV6-2 or TRBV6-3 to TRBJ2-7; 12 bases agree with TRBD2. V was pared by 2 bases and J by 0 bases, with 5 bases of the junction left unmatched. This CDR3 has 17 residues. The germline V gene encodes CDR1 MNHEY and CDR2 SVGEGT. The CDR3: CASSYSLAGGSSYEQYF. The CDR3 nucleotides are TGTGCCAGCAGTTACAGCCTAGCGGGAGGGTCCTCCTACGAGCAGTACTTC.

The chain is built from TRBV7-2 and TRBJ1-2; D is unclear. CDR1 and CDR2 (germline): SGHTA, FQGNSA. This CDR3 is 13 amino acids long. The V end lost 6 bases, the J end lost 4 bases, and 12 bases lay between the germline ends. CDR3 bases: TGTGCCAGCAGGTCTGCAGCGGGCTATGGCTACACCTTC. It translates to CASRSAAGYGYTF.

The chain combines TRBV9 with TRBJ1-1, with D perhaps matching TRBD1 (6 bases). Germline CDR1 and CDR2: SGDLS and YYNGEE. This CDR3 is 12 amino acids long. With 4 bases removed from V and 5 bases from J, the gap between germline ends came to 9 bases. CDR3 protein: CASSPRGTEAFF. The DNA for the CDR3 is TGTGCCAGCAGCCCAAGGGGGACTGAAGCTTTCTTT.

The V gene is TRBV28, the J gene TRBJ1-1; D is unresolved. This CDR3 comprises 13 residues. Between the trimmed V and J ends, which lost 3 bases and 0 bases, there was a span of 5 bases. The germline CDR1 and CDR2 sequences are MDHEN and SYDVKM. CDR3 nucleotide sequence: TGTGCCAGCAGTTTTTCTCTGAACACTGAAGCTTTCTTT. Amino acids: CASSFSLNTEAFF.

J is TRBJ1-2 and V is TRBV20-1; 9 positions match TRBD1. Germline assignment: CDR1 DFQATT and CDR2 SNEGSKA (reference sequence). The CDR3 sequence is 14 residues long. With 3 bases clipped from V and 7 bases from J, the junction kept 9 bases outside the gene matches. The DNA for the CDR3 is TGCAGTGCTAGTGGTAGCCGGACAGGGGTTGGCTACACCTTC. Protein sequence: CSASGSRTGVGYTF.

Regarding this clone: A read error may produce the germline difference seen at one junction end. The V gene is TRBV12-3 or TRBV12-4, the J gene TRBJ1-2, with TRBD1 matching over 8 bases. This CDR3 spans 11 amino acids. The CDR3 DNA sequence: TGTGCCAGCACCAACGGACAGGGAAGATACTTC. It is translated as CASTNGQGRYF.

The chain recombines TRBV5-1 with TRBJ2-1; 12 bases align to TRBD1. Germline CDR1 SGHRS, CDR2 YFSETQ. Trimming removed 4 bases from V and 7 bases from J; junction bases left unmatched: 3. The CDR3 consists of 14 residues. In nucleotides, the CDR3 is TGCGCCAGCAGCGTGGGACAGGGGGCGAATGAGCAGTTCTTC. This codes for CASSVGQGANEQFF.

The J gene is TRBJ2-1, the V gene TRBV6-5, with 8 bases fitting TRBD1. V lost 4 bases to trimming and J lost 9 bases; unmatched junction nucleotides: 8. CDR3 length: 14 residues. Germline V gives CDR1 MNHEY, CDR2 SVGAGI. The CDR3 spells CASSSGQGLGEQFF. The CDR3 nucleotides read TGTGCCAGCAGTTCCGGACAGGGTCTTGGTGAGCAGTTCTTC.